The clone carrying this T cell receptor beta chain showed up just a few times. Its antigen remains unknown. The sample originates from a study of T-cell reconstitution after alpha-beta-depleted transplantation in children. Study outcomes and limitations: Among T cells one year after transplant, newly produced cells accounted for most counts and diversity. Some patients' high day-60 TCRbeta diversity was attributed to recipient cells surviving conditioning. It was reported that alpha-beta T cells came from several hundred expanded graft clones (about two months after transplant).

The length of the CDR3 is 16 residues. Germline CDR1 reads MGHRA; CDR2 reads YSYEKL. Trimming left V 0 bases short and J 2 bases short, with 12 bases between. Unique molecular identifiers were incorporated into the prepared TCRbeta library. TCRdb re-called the PCR reads with MiXCR, one entry per CDR3 protein. The table includes about 980,000 distinct CDR3 sequences, under 30% detected once. The sequence was collected from a boy under two years old who had a stem cell transplant for SCID, so the T cells may come from the graft donor. The chain joins TRBV4-1 to TRBJ2-3; D possibly corresponds to TRBD2 (7 bases). Sequences were derived from PBMCs, mostly from graft donor cells, sampled 360 days after TCRalphabeta/CD19-depleted stem cell transplant. The chain's CDR3 is CASSQDWGGDTDTQYF. In DNA form, the CDR3 reads TGCGCCAGCAGCCAAGACTGGGGGGGCGACACAGATACGCAGTATTTT.